This TCR beta chain was captured in a study of blood T cell repertoires in COVID-19. Study context: The samples span acute and convalescent COVID-19 from the United States, Italy and Spain. PBMCs, B-cell-depleted T cells, or T cells provided the cDNA or gDNA that made up the material.

The assay was immunoSEQ multiplex PCR, and TCRdb's table has in-frame clones only and misses some. The sample has approximately 250,000 clones, approximately 86% seen once. As for this clone: One junction end disagrees with the germline gene, perhaps due to a read error.

Germline V CDR1 and CDR2: SEHNR, FQNEAQ (reference sequence). The CDR3 runs to 12 residues. V is TRBV7-9 and J is TRBJ1-1; D gene uncertain. The sequencing sample was made of peripheral blood. This TCR derives from a man aged 18 to 30 with active or convalescent COVID-19. The CDR3 DNA reads as TGTGCCAGCAGCCCCCCGGGTACACGCGCAATCTTT. As protein: CASSPPGTRAIF.